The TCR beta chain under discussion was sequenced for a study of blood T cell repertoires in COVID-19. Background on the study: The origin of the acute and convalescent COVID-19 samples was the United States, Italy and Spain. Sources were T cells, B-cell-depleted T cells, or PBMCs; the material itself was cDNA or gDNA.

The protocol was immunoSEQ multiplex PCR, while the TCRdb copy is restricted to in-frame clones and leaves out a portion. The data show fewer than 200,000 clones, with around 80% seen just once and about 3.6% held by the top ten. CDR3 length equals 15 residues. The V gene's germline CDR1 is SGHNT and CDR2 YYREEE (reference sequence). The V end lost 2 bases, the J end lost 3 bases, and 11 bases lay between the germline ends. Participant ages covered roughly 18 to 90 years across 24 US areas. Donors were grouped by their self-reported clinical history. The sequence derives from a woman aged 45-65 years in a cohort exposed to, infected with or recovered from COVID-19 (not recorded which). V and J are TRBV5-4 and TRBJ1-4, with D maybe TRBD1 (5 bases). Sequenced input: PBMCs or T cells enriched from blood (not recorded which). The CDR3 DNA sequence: TGTGCCAGCAGCTTACGGGGGGGTCCTAATGAAAAACTGTTTTTT. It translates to CASSLRGGPNEKLFF.